This T cell receptor (beta chain) was profiled in a study of T cells in Graves' hyperthyroidism and ophthalmopathy. Study background: Sampling of peripheral blood happened at initial diagnosis, prior to any treatment.

This clonotype showed up many times. Its cognate antigen is unknown. Graves' hyperthyroidism is called stable when ophthalmopathy does not progress within 18 months. More than 9.5 ml fresh peripheral blood yielded the PBMCs. Whole-study findings and limits: Most clonotypes expanded in thyroid above 0.001 were likewise present in blood.

The CDR3 regions of TCR beta were amplified from RNA transcripts. During a first-round RT-PCR of the TCR CDR3, the HTBI primer set was used. Using its own MiXCR run on the multiplex PCR reads, TCRdb lists one record per CDR3 protein. The table shows about 620,000 distinct CDR3 sequences, with 15% to 20% occurring only once. This CDR3 is built from 12 residues. CDR1 and CDR2 from the germline V gene are DFQATT and SNEGSKA (reference sequence). The source of this sequence is a woman under 40 with Graves' hyperthyroidism. Sequencing was carried out using blood. V gene TRBV20-1 combines with J gene TRBJ2-7; no firm D call. As DNA, the CDR3 is TGCACCGTCCCGTTTGGGAACTACGAGCAGTACTTC. Encoded protein: CTVPFGNYEQYF.